This TCR beta chain was identified during a study of chemoradiotherapy in HPV16-positive cancers. In germline, CDR1 is SGHDT, CDR2 YYEEEE. CDR3 size: 14 residues. Trimming removed 2 bases from V and 10 bases from J, with 13 bases in between. Profiled with immunoSEQ multiplex PCR; TCRdb holds only in-frame clones, not every one. The data hold about 24,000 clones, with about 90% observed a single time. The specimen comprised blood, sampled from a patient who underwent chemoradiotherapy. The sequence derives from a human donor with HPV-associated anogenital cancer. The gene calls are TRBV5-6 and TRBJ1-6, with D possibly being TRBD1 (5 bases). The CDR3 reads CASSFSGRPSPLHF. CDR3 bases: TGTGCCAGCAGCTTCTCGGGACGGCCCTCACCCCTCCACTTT. Full variable domain (outside the CDR3, taken from reference TRBV5-6 and TRBJ1-6): DAGVTQSPTHLIKTRGQQVTLRCSPKSGHDTVSWYQQALGQGPQFIFQYYEEEERQRGNFPDRFSGHQFPNYSSELNVNALLLGDSALYLCASSFSGRPSPLHFGNGTRLTVT.